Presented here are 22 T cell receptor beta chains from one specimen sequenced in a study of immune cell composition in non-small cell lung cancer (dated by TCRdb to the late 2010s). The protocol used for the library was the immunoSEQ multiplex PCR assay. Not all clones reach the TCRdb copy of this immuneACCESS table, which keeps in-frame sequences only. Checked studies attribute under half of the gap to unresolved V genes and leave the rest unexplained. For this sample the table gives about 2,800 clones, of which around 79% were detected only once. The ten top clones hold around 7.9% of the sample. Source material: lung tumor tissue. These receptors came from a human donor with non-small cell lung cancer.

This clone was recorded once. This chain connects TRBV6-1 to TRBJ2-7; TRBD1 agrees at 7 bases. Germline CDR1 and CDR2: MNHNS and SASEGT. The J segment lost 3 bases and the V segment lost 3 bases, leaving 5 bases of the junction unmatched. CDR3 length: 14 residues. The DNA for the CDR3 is TGTGCCAGCAGTGAGGCCGGGACAGTCTACGAGCAGTACTTC. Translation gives CASSEAGTVYEQYF.

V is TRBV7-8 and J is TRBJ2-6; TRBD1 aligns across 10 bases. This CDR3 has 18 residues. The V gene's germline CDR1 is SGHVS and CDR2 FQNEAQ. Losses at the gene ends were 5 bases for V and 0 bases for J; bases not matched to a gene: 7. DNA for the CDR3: TGTGCCAGCAGCGTGACCGGGACAGGGGTCTCTGGGGCCAACGTCCTGACTTTC. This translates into CASSVTGTGVSGANVLTF.

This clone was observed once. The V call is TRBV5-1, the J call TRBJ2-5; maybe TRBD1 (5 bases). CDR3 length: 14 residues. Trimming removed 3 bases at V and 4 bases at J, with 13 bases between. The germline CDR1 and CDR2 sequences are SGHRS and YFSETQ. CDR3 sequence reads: CASSSQGVSETQYF. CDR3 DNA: TGCGCCAGCAGCTCGCAGGGTGTTTCAGAGACCCAGTACTTC.

CDR3 region: CASSYGVAGDNEQFF. CDR3 nucleotide sequence: TGTGCCAGCAGTTACGGGGTAGCGGGAGACAATGAGCAGTTCTTC. This sequence joins TRBV6-5 and TRBJ2-1; 9 positions agree with TRBD2. This CDR3 spans 15 amino acids. With 2 bases clipped from V and 5 bases from J, the junction kept 4 bases outside the gene matches. The V gene's germline CDR1 is MNHEY and CDR2 SVGAGI.

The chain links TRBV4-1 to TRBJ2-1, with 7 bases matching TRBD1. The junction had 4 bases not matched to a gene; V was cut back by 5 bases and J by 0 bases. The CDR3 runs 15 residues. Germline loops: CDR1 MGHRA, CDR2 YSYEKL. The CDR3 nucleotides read TGCGCCAGCAGCTCCGACAGGGTCTCCTACAATGAGCAGTTCTTC. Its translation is CASSSDRVSYNEQFF.

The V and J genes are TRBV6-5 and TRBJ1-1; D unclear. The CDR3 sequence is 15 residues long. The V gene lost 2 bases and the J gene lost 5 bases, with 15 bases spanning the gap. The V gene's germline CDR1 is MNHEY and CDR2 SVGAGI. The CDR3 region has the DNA TGTGCCAGCAGTTACAGCTGGAGCAGCGGAACTGAAGCTTTCTTT. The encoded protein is CASSYSWSSGTEAFF.

The CDR3 is CSGQGGSAEAFF. In DNA form, the CDR3 reads TGCAGCGGGCAGGGAGGTAGTGCTGAAGCTTTCTTT. The chain carries TRBV29-1 and TRBJ1-1; tentative D call: TRBD1 (5 bases). The CDR3 covers 12 residues. Germline V gene sequence: CDR1 SQVTM, CDR2 ANQGSEA. V lost 7 bases and J 6 bases, leaving 15 bases between the germline ends.

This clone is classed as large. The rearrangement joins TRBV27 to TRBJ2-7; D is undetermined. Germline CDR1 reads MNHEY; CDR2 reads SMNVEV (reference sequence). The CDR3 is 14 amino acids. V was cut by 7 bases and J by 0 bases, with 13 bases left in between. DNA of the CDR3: TGTGCCAGCACCATCAACTCTAACTCCTACGAGCAGTACTTC. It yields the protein CASTINSNSYEQYF.

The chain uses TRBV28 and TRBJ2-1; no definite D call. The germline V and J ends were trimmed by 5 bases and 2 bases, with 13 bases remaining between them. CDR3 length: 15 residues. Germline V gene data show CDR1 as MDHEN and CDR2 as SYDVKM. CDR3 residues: CASSLITVTYNEQFF. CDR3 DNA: TGTGCCAGCAGTCTGATTACGGTAACCTACAATGAGCAGTTCTTC.

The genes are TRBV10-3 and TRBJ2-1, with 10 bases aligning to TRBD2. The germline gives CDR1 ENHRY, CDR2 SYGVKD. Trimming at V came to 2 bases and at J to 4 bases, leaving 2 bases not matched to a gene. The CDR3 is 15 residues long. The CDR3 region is CAISERAGGYNEQFF. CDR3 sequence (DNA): TGTGCCATCAGTGAGAGAGCGGGAGGGTACAATGAGCAGTTCTTC.

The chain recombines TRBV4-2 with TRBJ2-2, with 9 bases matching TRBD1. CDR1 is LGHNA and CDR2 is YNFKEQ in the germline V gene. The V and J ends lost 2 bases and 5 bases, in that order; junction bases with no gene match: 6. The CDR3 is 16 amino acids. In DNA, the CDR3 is TGTGCCAGCAGCCAACAACCGGGACAGGGTACCGGGGAGCTGTTTTTT. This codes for CASSQQPGQGTGELFF.

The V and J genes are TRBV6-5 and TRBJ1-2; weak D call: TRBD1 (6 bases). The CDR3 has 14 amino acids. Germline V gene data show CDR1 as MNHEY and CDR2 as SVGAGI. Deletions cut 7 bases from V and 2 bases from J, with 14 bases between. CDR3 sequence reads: CASTPAGQNYGYTF. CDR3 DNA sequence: TGTGCCAGCACCCCCGCCGGACAGAACTATGGCTACACCTTC.

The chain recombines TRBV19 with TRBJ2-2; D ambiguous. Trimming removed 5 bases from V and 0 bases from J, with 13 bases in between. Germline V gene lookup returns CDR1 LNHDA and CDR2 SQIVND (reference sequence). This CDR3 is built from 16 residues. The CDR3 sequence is CASSRELVSNTGELFF. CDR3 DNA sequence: TGTGCCAGTAGTCGAGAGTTAGTATCGAACACCGGGGAGCTGTTTTTT.

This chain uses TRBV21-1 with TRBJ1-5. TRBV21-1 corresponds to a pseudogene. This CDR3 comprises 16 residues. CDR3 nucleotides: TGTGCCAGCAAAAAGGATAAGGAGACCAGCAATCAGCCCCAGCATTTT. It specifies CASKKDKETSNQPQHF.

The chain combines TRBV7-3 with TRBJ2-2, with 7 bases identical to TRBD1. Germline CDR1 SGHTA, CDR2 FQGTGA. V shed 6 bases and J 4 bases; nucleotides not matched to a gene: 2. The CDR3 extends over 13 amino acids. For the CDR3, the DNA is TGTGCCAGCAGGGGACAGATCACCGGGGAGCTGTTTTTT. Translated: CASRGQITGELFF.

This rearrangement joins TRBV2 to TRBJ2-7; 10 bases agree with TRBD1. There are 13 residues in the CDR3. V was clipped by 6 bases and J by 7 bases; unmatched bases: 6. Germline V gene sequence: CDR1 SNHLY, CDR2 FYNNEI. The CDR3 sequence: CASSLRDRGEQYF. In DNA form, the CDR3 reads TGTGCCAGCAGCCTCCGGGACAGGGGTGAGCAGTACTTC.

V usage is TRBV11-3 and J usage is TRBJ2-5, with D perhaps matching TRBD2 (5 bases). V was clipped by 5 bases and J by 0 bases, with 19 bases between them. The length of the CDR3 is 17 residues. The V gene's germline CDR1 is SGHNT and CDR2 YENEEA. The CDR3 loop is CASSPRGAAEYQETQYF. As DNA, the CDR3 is TGTGCCAGCAGCCCCCGAGGAGCGGCCGAGTACCAAGAGACCCAGTACTTC.

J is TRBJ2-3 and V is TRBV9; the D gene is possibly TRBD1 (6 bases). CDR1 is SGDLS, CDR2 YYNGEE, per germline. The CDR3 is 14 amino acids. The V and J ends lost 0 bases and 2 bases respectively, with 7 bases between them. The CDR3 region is CASSVGDNTDTQYF. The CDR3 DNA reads TGTGCCAGCAGCGTAGGGGACAACACAGATACGCAGTATTTT.

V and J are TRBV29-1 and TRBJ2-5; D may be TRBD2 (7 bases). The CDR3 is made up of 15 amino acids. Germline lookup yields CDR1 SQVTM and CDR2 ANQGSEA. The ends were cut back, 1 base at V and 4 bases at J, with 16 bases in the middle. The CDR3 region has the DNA TGCAGCGTTGAAGTGGGGGCGGGAGTTGGAGAGACCCAGTACTTC. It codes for CSVEVGAGVGETQYF. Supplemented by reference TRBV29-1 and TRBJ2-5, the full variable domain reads SAVISQKPSRDICQRGTSLTIQCQVDSQVTMMFWYRQQPGQSLTLIATANQGSEATYESGFVIDKFPISRPNLTFSTLTVSNMSPEDSSIYLCSVEVGAGVGETQYFGPGTRLLVL.

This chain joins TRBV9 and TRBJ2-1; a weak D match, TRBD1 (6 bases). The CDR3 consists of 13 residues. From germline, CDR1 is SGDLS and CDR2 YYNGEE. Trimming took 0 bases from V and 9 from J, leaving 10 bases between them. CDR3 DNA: TGTGCCAGCAGCGTAGATGGGGGCCTTGAGCAGTTCTTC. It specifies CASSVDGGLEQFF. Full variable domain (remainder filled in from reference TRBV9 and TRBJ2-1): DSGVTQTPKHLITATGQRVTLRCSPRSGDLSVYWYQQSLDQGLQFLIQYYNGEERAKGNILERFSAQQFPDLHSELNLSSLELGDSALYFCASSVDGGLEQFFGPGTRLTVL.

The CDR3 bases are TGTGCCAGCAGTTTTGGGGGGACTAGCGGGGACACAGATACGCAGTATTTT. Encoded protein: CASSFGGTSGDTDTQYF. This chain joins TRBV27 and TRBJ2-3; 13 bases are shared with TRBD2. V was pared by 3 bases and J by 2 bases, with 5 bases of the junction left unmatched. Looked up from germline, CDR1 is MNHEY and CDR2 is SMNVEV (reference sequence). This CDR3 has 17 residues.

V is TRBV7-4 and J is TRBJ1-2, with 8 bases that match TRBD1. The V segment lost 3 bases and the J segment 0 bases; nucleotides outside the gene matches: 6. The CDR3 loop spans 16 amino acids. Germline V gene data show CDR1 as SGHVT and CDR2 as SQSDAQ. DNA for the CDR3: TGTGCCAGCAGCTTTGGGACAGGCGATTCTAACTATGGCTACACCTTC. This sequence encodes CASSFGTGDSNYGYTF. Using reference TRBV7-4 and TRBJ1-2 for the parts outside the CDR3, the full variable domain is GAGVSQSPRYKVAKRGRDVALRCDSISGHVTLYWYRQTLGQGSEVLTYSQSDAQRDKSGRPSGRFSAERPERSVSTLKIQRTEQGDSAVYLCASSFGTGDSNYGYTFGSGTRLTVV.